This T cell receptor (beta chain) came from a study of shared clonotypes between healthy human individuals. Naive CD8 cells lacked CD45RO and underwent positive selection for CCR7, leaving out terminally differentiated effector memory CD45RA+ cells. Every subset had its genomic DNA shared out evenly among several immunoSEQ plates. Sequencing used immunoSEQ multiplex PCR; TCRdb keeps in-frame clones, though not all of them. There are 700,000 to 950,000 clones in the sample; about 96% occur only once, and less than 0.25% lies in the top ten. CDR1 is SGHRS, CDR2 YFSETQ, per germline. Germline trimming cut 4 bases from V and 5 bases from J; bases unmatched to any gene: 14. The CDR3 totals 16 residues.

The clonotype comes from a man aged 25 to 40 in good health. Sequencing was carried out using naive CD8+ T cells sorted from blood. The V call is TRBV5-1, the J call TRBJ2-7; 8 nucleotides align to TRBD1. CDR3 bases: TGCGCCAGCAGCGAGAGACTTGGGACAGGCGACCACGAGCAGTACTTC. Encoded protein: CASSERLGTGDHEQYF.